This TCR beta chain was identified during a study of blood T cell repertoires in COVID-19. Measured with immunoSEQ multiplex PCR; TCRdb has only the in-frame clones, and not every one. This table holds about 220,000 clones, around four fifths found once. This clone appeared a few times. Germline assignment: CDR1 MNHEY and CDR2 SVGAGI. V lost 2 bases to trimming and J lost 2 bases, with 9 bases between them. This CDR3 is 14 amino acids long. Donors were grouped by their self-reported clinical history. The receptor comes from a woman in her thirties or forties who had been exposed to COVID-19. This chain uses TRBV6-5 with TRBJ1-2; D gene ambiguous. What was sequenced was PBMCs or T cells enriched from blood (not recorded which). This chain's CDR3 is CASSYGGRNYGYTF. The CDR3 DNA sequence: TGTGCCAGCAGTTACGGCGGAAGAAACTATGGCTACACCTTC.